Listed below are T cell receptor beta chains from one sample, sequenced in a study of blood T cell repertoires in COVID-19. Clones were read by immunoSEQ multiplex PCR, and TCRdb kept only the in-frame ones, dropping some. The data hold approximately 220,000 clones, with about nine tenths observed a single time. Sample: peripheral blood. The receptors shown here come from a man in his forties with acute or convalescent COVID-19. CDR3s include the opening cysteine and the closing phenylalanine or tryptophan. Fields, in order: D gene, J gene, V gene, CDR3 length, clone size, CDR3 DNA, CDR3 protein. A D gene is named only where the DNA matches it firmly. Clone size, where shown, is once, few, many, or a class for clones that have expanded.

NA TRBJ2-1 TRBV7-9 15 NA TGTGCCAGCAGCTTAATGAGTAGCTCCTACAATGAGCAGTTCTTC CASSLMSSSYNEQFF
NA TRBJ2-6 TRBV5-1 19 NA TGCGCCAGCAGCTTCGGTCCCTTAGGTGAGGCGACTGGGGCCAACGTCCTGACTTTC CASSFGPLGEATGANVLTF
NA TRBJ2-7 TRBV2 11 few TGTGCCAGCAGGGCCTCGGGGGAGCAGTACTTC CASRASGEQYF
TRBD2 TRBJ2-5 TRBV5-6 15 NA TGTGCCAGCAGCTTGTCGGGGAGGGTGCGGGAGACCCAGTACTTC CASSLSGRVRETQYF
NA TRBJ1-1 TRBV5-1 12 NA TGCGCCAGCAGCCCAGGACACTCTGAAGCTTTCTTT CASSPGHSEAFF
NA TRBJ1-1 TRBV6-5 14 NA TGTGCCAGCAGTTCGAGGGCGGGGAACACTGAAGCTTTCTTT CASSSRAGNTEAFF
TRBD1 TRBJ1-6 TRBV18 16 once TGTGCCAGCTCACGAATGTTACAGGGGAGGAATTCACCCCTCCACTTT CASSRMLQGRNSPLHF
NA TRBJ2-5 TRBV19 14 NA TGTGCCAGTAGTATACAGGGGGGAAAAGAGACCCAGTACTTC CASSIQGGKETQYF
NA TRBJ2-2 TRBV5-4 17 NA TGTGCCAGCAGCTTATACGAACTAGCCGCAACGGCCGGGGAGCTGTTTTTT CASSLYELAATAGELFF
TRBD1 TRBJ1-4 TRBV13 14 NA TGTGCCAGCAGCCCTGGACAGGGGATTGAAAAACTGTTTTTT CASSPGQGIEKLFF
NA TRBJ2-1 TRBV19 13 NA TGTGCCAGTAGGGCCGAAAACAACAATGAGCAGTTCTTC CASRAENNNEQFF
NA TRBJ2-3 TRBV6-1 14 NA TGTGCCAGCAGTGAAGTGAGAGTCACAGATACGCAGTATTTT CASSEVRVTDTQYF
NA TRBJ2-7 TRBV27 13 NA TGTGCCAGCAGTTTAGCAGGCAACTACGAGCAGTACTTC CASSLAGNYEQYF
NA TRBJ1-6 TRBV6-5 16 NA TGTGCCAGCAGTTCCACCTACGACAGCTATAATTCACCCCTCCACTTT CASSSTYDSYNSPLHF
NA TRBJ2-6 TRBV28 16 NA TGTGCCAGCAGTTCCCCCTTCACATCTGGGGCCAACGTCCTGACTTTC CASSSPFTSGANVLTF
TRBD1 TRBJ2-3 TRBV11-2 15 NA TGTGCCAGCAGCCCGAATACAGGGGAGACAGATACGCAGTATTTT CASSPNTGETDTQYF
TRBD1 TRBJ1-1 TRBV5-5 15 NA TGTGCCAGCAGCTCTGACAGGGGATTTATCACTGAAGCTTTCTTT CASSSDRGFITEAFF
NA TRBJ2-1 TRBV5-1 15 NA TGCGCCAGCAGCTTAGAGGGAAACTCCTACAATGAGCAGTTCTTC CASSLEGNSYNEQFF
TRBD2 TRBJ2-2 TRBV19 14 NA TGTGCCAGTAGGTCTAGCGGTCCGACCGGGGAGCTGTTTTTT CASRSSGPTGELFF
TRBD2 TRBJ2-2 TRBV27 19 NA TGTGCCAGCAGTTTATCGGCCAGACTAGCGGGAGGGAGCACCGGGGAGCTGTTTTTT CASSLSARLAGGSTGELFF
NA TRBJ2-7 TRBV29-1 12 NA TGCAGCGTGGGGGCAGGGGCTTGGGAGCAGTACTTC CSVGAGAWEQYF
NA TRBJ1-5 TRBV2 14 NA TGTGCCAGCAGTCCACAGGATAGCAATCAGCCCCAGCATTTT CASSPQDSNQPQHF
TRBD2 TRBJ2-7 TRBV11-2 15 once TGTGCCAGCATACCACTAGCGGGGGGCCCCTACGAGCAGTACTTC CASIPLAGGPYEQYF
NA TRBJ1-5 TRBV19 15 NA TGTGCCAGTAGTATGATGGACCTCCCAGGGCAGCCCCAGCATTTT CASSMMDLPGQPQHF
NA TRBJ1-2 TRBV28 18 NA TGTGCCAGCAGTTCGCCGCCTTTCCCTAGGTGGGGGGACTATGGCTACACCTTC CASSSPPFPRWGDYGYTF
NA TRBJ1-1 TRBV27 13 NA TGTGCCAGCTCAGGGCTAATGAACACTGAAGCTTTCTTT CASSGLMNTEAFF